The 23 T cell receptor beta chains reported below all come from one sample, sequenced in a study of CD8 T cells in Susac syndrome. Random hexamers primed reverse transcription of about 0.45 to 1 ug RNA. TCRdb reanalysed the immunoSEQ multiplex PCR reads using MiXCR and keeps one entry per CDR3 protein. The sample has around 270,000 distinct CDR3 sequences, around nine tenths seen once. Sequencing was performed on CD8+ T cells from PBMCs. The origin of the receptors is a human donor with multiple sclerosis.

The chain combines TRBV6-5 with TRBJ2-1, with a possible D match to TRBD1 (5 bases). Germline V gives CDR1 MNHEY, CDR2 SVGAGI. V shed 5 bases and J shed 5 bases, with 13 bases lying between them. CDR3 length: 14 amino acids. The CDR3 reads CASSDMDTNNEQFF. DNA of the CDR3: TGTGCCAGCAGTGATATGGACACCAACAATGAGCAGTTCTTC.

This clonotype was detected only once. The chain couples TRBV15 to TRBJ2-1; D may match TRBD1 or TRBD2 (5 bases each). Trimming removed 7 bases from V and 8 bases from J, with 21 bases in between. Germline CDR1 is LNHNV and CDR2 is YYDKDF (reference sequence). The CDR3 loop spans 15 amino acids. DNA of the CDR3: TGTGCCACCAACCCGGGGCAGGGCCTCTGGGATGAGCAGTTCTTC. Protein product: CATNPGQGLWDEQFF.

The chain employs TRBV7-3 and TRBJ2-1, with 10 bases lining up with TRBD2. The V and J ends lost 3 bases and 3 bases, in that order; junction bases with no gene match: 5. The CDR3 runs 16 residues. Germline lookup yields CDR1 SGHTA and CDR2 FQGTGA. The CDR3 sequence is CASSLLAGEVYNEQFF. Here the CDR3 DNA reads TGTGCCAGCAGCTTGCTAGCGGGGGAAGTCTACAATGAGCAGTTCTTC. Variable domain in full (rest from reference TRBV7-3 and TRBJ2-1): GAGVSQTPSNKVTEKGKYVELRCDPISGHTALYWYRQSLGQGPEFLIYFQGTGAADDSGLPNDRFFAVRPEGSVSTLKIQRTERGDSAVYLCASSLLAGEVYNEQFFGPGTRLTVL.

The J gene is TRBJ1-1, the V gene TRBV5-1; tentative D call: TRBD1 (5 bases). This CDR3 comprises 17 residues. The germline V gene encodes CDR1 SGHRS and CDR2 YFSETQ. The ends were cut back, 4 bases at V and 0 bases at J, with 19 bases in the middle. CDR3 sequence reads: CASSPRLRGQVNTEAFF. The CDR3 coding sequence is TGCGCCAGCAGCCCCCGGTTGCGGGGCCAAGTGAACACTGAAGCTTTCTTT.

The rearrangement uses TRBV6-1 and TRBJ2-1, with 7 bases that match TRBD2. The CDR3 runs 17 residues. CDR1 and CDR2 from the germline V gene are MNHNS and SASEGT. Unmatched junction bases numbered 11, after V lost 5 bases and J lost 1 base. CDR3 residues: CASSPSPTSASYNEQFF. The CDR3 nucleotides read TGTGCCAGCAGTCCATCCCCAACTAGCGCGTCCTACAATGAGCAGTTCTTC.

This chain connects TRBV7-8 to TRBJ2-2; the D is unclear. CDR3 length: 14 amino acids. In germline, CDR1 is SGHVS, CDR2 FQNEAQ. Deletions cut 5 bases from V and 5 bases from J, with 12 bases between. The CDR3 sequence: CASSLRTQTGELFF. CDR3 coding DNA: TGTGCCAGCAGCCTGAGGACCCAGACCGGGGAGCTGTTTTTT.

CDR3 in amino acids: CAKIQGLAGGHLYNEQFF. The CDR3 DNA is TGCGCCAAGATCCAGGGACTAGCGGGAGGACATCTTTACAATGAGCAGTTCTTC. V and J are TRBV10-1 and TRBJ2-1; 15 bases match TRBD2. This CDR3 contains 18 residues. The junction had 14 bases not matched to a gene; V was cut back by 10 bases and J by 4 bases. Germline values: CDR1 WNHNN, CDR2 SYGVQD (reference sequence).

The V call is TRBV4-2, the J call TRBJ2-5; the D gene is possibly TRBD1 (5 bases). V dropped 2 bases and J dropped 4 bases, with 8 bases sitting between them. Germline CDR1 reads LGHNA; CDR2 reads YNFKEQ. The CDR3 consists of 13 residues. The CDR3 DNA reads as TGTGCCAGCAGCCAAAAGGGGTCAGAGACCCAGTACTTC. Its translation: CASSQKGSETQYF.

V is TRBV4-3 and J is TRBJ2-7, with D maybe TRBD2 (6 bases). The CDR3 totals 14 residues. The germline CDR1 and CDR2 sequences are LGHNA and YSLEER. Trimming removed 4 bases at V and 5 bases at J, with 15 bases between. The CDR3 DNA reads TGCGCCAGCAGCCTGTCCTCCGGGGGAAACGAGCAGTACTTC. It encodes CASSLSSGGNEQYF.

This chain's CDR3 is CASSHRQASYEQYF. The CDR3 region has the DNA TGCGCCAGCAGCCACCGACAGGCCTCCTACGAGCAGTACTTC. The genes are TRBV4-3 and TRBJ2-7, with a possible D match to TRBD1 (6 bases). The CDR3 sequence is 14 residues long. Germline-derived CDR1 and CDR2 are LGHNA and YSLEER. Trimming stripped 3 bases from V and 0 bases from J, with 9 bases between.

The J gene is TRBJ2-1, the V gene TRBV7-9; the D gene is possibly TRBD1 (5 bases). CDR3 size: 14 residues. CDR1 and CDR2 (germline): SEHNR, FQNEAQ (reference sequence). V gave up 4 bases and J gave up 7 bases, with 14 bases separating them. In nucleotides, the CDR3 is TGTGCCAGCAGCTCGTACCAAGGGGCAAATGAGCAGTTCTTC. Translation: CASSSYQGANEQFF.

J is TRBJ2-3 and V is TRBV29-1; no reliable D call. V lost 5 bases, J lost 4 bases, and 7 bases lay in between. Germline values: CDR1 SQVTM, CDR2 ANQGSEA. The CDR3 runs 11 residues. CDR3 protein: CSVRGADTQYF. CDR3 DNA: TGCAGCGTTCGCGGAGCAGATACGCAGTATTTT.

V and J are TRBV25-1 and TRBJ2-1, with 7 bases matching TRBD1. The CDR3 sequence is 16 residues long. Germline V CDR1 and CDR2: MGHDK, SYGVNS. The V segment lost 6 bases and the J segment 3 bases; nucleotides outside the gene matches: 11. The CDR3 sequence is CASSQGGRAGYNEQFF. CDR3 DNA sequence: TGTGCCAGCAGCCAAGGGGGCAGGGCGGGCTACAATGAGCAGTTCTTC.

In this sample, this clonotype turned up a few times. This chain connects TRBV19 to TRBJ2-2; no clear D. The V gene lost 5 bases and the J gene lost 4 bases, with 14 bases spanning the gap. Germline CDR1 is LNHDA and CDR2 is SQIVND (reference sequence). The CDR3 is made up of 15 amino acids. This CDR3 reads CASSPSIGGTGELFF. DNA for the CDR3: TGTGCCAGTAGTCCGAGCATTGGTGGCACCGGGGAGCTGTTTTTT.

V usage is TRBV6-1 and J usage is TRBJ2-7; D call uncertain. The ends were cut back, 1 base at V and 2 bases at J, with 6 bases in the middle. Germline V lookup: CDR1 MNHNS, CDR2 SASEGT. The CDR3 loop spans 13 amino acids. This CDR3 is CASSEGLPYEQYF. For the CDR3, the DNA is TGTGCCAGCAGTGAAGGGTTACCCTACGAGCAGTACTTC.

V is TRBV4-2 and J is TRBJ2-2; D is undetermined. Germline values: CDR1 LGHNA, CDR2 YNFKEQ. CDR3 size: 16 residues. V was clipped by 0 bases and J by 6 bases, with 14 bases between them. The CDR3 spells CASSQDNWKQSGELFF. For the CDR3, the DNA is TGTGCCAGCAGCCAAGATAACTGGAAGCAATCCGGGGAGCTGTTTTTT.

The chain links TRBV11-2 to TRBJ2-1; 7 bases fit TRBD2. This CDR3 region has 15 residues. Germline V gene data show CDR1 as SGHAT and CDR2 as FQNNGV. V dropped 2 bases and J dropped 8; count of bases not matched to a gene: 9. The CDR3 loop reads CASSLLAAARDEQFF. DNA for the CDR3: TGTGCCAGCAGCTTACTAGCGGCCGCTAGGGATGAGCAGTTCTTC.

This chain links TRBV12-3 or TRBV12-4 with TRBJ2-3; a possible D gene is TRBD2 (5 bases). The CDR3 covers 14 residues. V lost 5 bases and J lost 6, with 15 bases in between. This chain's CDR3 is CASSPGLPGDTQYF. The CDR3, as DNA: TGTGCCAGCAGTCCCGGACTCCCCGGGGATACGCAGTATTTT.

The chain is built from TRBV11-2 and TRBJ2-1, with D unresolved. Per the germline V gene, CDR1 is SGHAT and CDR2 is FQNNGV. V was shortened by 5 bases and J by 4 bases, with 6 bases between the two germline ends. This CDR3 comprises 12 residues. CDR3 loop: CASSTSYNEQFF. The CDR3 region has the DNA TGTGCCAGCAGCACTTCGTACAATGAGCAGTTCTTC.

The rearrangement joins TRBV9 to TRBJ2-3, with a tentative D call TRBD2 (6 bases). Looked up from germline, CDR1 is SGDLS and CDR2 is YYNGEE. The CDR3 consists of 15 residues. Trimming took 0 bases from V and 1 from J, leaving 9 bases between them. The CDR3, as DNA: TGTGCCAGCAGCGTAGGGTGGGGGGGCACAGATACGCAGTATTTT. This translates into CASSVGWGGTDTQYF.

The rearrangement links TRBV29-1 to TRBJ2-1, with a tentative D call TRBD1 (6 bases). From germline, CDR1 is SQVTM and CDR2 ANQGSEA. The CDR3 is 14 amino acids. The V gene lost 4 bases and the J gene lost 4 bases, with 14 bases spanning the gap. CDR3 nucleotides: TGCAGCGTTGTCGTGGCAGGGGCATACAATGAGCAGTTCTTC. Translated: CSVVVAGAYNEQFF.

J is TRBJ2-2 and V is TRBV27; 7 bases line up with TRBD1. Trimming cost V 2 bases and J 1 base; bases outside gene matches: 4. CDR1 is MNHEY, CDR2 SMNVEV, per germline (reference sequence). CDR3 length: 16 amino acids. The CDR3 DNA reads TGTGCCAGCAGTTTACGTCCAGGGGGGAACACCGGGGAGCTGTTTTTT. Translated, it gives CASSLRPGGNTGELFF.

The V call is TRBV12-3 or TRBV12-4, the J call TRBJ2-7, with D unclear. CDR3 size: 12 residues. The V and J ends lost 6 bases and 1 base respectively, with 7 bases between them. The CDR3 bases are TGTGCCAGCAGACGTTTTTCCTACGAGCAGTACTTC. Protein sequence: CASRRFSYEQYF.